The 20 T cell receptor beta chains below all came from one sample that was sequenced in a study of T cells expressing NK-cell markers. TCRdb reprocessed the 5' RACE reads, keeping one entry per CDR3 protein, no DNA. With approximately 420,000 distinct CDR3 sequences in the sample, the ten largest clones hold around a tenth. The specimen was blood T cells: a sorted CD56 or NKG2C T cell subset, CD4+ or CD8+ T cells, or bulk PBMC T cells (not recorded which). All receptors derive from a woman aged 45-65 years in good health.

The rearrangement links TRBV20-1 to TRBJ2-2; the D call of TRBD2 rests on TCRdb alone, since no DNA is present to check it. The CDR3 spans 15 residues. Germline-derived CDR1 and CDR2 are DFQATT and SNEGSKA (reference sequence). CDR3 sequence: CSASPSGRGTGELFF.

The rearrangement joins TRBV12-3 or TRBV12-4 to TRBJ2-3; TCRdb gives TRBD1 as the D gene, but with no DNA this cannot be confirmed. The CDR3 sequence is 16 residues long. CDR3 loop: CASSFPSGLSTDTQYF.

This CDR3 is CASSLEVGLSGDTQYF. The chain is built from TRBV5-1 and TRBJ2-3; lacking DNA, the TRBD1 call made by TCRdb goes unchecked. The CDR3 is made up of 16 amino acids. Germline V CDR1 and CDR2: SGHRS, YFSETQ.

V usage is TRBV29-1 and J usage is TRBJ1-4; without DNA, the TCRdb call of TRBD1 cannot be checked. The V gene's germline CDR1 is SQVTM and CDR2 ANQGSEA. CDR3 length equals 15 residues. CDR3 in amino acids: CSVTGTPATNEKLFF.

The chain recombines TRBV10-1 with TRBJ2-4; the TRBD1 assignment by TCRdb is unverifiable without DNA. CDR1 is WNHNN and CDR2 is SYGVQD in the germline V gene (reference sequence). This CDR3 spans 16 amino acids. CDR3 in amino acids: CARTGEEGVAKNIQYF.

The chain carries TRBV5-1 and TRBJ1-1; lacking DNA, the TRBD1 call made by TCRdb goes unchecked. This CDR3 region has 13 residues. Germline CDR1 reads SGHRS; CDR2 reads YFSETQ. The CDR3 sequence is CASSQETGLEAFF.

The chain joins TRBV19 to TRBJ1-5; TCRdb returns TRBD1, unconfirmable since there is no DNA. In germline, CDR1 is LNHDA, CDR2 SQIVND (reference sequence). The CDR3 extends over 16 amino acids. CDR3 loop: CASSFYRGYSNQPQHF.

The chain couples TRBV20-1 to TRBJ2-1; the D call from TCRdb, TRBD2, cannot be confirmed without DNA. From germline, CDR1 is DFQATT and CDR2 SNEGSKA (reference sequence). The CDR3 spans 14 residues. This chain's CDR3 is CSATRDSPNNEQFF.

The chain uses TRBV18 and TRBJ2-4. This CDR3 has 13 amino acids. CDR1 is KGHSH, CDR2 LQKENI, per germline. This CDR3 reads CASSPLAKNIQYF.

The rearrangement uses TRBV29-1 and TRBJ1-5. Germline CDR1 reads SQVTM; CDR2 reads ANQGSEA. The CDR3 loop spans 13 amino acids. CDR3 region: CSVTLVGNQPQHF.

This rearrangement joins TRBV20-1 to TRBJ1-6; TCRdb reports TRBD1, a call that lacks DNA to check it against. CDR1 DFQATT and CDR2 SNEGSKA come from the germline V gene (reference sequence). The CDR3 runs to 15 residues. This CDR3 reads CSARGVSGGNSPLHF.

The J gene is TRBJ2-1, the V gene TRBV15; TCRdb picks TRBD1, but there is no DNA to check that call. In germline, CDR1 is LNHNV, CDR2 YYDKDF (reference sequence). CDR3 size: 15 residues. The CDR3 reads CATSRETGGLDEQFF.

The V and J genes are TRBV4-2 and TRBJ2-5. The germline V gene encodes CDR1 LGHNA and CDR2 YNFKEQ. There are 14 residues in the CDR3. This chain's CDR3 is CASSQVEGWETQYF.

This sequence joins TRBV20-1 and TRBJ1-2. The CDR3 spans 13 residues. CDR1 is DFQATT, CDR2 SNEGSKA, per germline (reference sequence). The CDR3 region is CSARDSAAHGYTF.

CDR3: CASSPGGVTEQFF. The chain is built from TRBV5-5 and TRBJ2-1; TCRdb lists TRBD1, though no DNA is available to test this call. Germline assignment: CDR1 SGHKS and CDR2 YYEKEE (reference sequence). The CDR3 consists of 13 residues. The full variable domain, with the rest looked up from reference TRBV5-5 and TRBJ2-1, is DAGVTQSPTHLIKTRGQQVTLRCSPISGHKSVSWYQQVLGQGPQFIFQYYEKEERGRGNFPDRFSARQFPNYSSELNVNALLLGDSALYLCASSPGGVTEQFFGPGTRLTVL.

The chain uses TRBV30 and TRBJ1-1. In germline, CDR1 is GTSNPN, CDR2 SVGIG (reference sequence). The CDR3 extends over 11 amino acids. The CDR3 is CAKEDGMKAFF.

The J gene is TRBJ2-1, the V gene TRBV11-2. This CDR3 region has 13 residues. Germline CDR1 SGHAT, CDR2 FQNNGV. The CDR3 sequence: CASSSNSNNEQFF.

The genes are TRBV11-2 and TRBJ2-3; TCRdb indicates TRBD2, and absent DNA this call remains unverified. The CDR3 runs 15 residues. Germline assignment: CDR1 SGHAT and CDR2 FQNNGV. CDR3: CASSSDSSGRFPQYF.

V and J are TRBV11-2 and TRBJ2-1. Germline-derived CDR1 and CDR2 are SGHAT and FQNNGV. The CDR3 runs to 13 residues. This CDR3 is CASSLGMHNEQFF.

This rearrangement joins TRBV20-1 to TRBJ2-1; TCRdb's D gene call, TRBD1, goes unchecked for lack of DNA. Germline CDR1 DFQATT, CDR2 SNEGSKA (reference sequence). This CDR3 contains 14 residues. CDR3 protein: CSANTGSPYNEQFF.